Described below is a single T cell receptor (beta chain) sequence and its context. The entry originates in a study of lymphopenia after photon versus proton radiotherapy. This CDR3 spans 19 amino acids. V trimming: 3 bases; J trimming: 0 bases; junction bases outside the gene matches: 8. Germline CDR1 SGHNT, CDR2 YYREEE (reference sequence). Sequencing was performed with immunoSEQ multiplex PCR; in TCRdb, only in-frame clones are kept and a portion is missing. This sample has around 25,000 clones, with 84% found just once. The source of this sequence is a man aged 40-49 years with gastric cancer. Sample: peripheral blood, taken from a patient treated with photon-based radiotherapy. V is TRBV5-4 and J is TRBJ2-3, with 15 nucleotides matching TRBD2. CDR3 coding DNA: TGTGCCAGCAGCTCACTAGGCGGACTAGCGGGGGGGAGCACAGATACGCAGTATTTT. Translating it yields CASSSLGGLAGGSTDTQYF.